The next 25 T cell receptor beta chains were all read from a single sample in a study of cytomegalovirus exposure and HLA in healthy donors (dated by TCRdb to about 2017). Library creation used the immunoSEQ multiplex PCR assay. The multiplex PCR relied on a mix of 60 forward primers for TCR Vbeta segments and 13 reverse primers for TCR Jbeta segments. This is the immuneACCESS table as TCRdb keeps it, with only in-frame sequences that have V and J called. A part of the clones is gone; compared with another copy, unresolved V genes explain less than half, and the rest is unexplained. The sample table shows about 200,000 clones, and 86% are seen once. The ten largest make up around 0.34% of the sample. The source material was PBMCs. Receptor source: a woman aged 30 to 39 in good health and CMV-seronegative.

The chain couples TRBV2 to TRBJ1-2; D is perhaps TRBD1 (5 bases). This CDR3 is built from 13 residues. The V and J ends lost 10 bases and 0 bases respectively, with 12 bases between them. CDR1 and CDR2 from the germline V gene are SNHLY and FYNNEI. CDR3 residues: CAKYRIANYGYTF. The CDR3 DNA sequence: TGTGCCAAATACAGGATAGCTAACTATGGCTACACCTTC.

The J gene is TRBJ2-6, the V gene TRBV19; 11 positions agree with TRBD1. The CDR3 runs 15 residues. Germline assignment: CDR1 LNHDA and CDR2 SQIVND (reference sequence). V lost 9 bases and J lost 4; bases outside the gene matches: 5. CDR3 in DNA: TGTGCCAGCGGACAGGGGGCGAGAGGGGCCAACGTCCTGACTTTC. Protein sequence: CASGQGARGANVLTF.

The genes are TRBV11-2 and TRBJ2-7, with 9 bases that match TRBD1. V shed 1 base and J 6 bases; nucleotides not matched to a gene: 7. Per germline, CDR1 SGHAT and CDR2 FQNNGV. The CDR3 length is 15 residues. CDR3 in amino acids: CASSLVWTGEVEQYF. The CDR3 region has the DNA TGTGCCAGCAGCTTAGTATGGACAGGGGAGGTCGAGCAGTACTTC.

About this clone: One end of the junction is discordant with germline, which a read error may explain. As DNA, the CDR3 is TGTGCCAGCAGTCAAGTCTGGAGGGGGGGGACTGAAGCTTTCTTT. Protein: CASSQVWRGGTEAFF. J is TRBJ1-1 and V is TRBV14, with D possibly TRBD1 on 6 matching bases. This CDR3 comprises 15 residues. The germline V gene encodes CDR1 SGHDN and CDR2 FVKESK.

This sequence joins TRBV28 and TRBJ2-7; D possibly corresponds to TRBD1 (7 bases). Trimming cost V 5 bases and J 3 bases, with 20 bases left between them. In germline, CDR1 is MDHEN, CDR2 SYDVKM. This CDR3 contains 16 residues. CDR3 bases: TGTGCCAGCAGTACCCCCTACGCGGGACAGATCTACGAGCAGTACTTC. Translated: CASSTPYAGQIYEQYF.

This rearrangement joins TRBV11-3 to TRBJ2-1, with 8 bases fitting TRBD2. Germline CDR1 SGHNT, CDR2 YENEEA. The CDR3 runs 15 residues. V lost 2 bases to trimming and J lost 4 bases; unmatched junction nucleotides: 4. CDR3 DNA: TGTGCCAGCAGCTTAAGGGCTAGCGGGTACAATGAGCAGTTCTTC. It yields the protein CASSLRASGYNEQFF. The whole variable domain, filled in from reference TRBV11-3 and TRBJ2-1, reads EAGVVQSPRYKIIEKKQPVAFWCNPISGHNTLYWYLQNLGQGPELLIRYENEEAVDDSQLPKDRFSAERLKGVDSTLKIQPAELGDSAVYLCASSLRASGYNEQFFGPGTRLTVL.

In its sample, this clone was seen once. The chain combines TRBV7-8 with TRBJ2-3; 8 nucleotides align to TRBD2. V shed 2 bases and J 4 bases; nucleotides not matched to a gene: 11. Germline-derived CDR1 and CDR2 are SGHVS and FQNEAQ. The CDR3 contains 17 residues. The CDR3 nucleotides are TGTGCCAGCAGCTTAAATAAAGGCGGGAGGCAGGCAGATACGCAGTATTTT. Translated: CASSLNKGGRQADTQYF.

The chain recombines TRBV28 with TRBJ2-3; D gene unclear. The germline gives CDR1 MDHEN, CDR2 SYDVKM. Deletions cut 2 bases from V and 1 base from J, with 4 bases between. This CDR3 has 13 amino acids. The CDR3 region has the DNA TGTGCCAGCAGTTTACGGGGCACAGATACGCAGTATTTT. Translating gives CASSLRGTDTQYF. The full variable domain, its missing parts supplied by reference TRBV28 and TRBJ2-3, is DVKVTQSSRYLVKRTGEKVFLECVQDMDHENMFWYRQDPGLGLRLIYFSYDVKMKEKGDIPEGYSVSREKKERFSLILESASTNQTSMYLCASSLRGTDTQYFGPGTRLTVL.

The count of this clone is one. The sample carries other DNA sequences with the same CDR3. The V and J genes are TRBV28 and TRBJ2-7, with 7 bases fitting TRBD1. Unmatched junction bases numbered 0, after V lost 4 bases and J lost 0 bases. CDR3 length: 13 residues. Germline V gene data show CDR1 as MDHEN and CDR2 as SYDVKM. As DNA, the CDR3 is TGTGCCAGCAGTTGGGACAGCTCCTACGAGCAGTACTTC. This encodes CASSWDSSYEQYF.

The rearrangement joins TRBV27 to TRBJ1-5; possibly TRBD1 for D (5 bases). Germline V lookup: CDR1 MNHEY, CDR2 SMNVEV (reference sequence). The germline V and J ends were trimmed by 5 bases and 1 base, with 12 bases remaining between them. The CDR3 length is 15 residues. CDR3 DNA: TGTGCCAGCAGTGGGCAGGGTCAAAGCAATCAGCCCCAGCATTTT. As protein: CASSGQGQSNQPQHF.

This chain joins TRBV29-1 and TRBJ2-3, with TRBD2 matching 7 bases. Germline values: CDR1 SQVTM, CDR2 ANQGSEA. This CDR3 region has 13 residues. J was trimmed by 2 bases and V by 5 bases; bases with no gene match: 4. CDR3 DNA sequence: TGCAGCGTTCGGGGGGACTACACAGATACGCAGTATTTT. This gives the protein CSVRGDYTDTQYF.

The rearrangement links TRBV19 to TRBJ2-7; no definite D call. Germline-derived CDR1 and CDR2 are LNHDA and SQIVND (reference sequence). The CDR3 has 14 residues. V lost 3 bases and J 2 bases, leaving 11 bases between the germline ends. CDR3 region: CASSIGGDAYEQYF. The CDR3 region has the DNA TGTGCCAGTAGTATTGGCGGAGATGCCTACGAGCAGTACTTC.

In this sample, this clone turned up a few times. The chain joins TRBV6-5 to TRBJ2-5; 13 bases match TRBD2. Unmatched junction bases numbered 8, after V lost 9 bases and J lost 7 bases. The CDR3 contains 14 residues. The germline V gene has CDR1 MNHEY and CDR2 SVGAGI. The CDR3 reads CASTGLAGVGTQYF. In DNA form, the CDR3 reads TGTGCCAGTACCGGACTAGCGGGAGTCGGGACCCAGTACTTC.

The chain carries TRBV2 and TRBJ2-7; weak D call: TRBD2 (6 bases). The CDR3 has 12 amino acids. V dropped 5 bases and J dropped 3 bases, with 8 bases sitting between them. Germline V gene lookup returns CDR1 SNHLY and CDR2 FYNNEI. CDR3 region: CASSYGSYEQYF. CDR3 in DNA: TGTGCCAGCAGTTACGGGAGCTACGAGCAGTACTTC.

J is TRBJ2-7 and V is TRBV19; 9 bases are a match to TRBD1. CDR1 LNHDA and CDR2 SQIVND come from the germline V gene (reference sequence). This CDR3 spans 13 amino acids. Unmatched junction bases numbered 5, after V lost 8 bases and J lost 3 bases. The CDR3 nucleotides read TGTGCCAGTCGCGACAGGGGGAACTACGAGCAGTACTTC. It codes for CASRDRGNYEQYF.

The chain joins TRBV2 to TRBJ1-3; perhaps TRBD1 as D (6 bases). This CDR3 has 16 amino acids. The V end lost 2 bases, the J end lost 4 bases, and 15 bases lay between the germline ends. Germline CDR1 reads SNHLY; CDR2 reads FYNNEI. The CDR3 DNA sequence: TGTGCCAGCAGTGAAAGGCAGGGGAGGGGCGGAAACACCATATATTTT. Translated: CASSERQGRGGNTIYF.

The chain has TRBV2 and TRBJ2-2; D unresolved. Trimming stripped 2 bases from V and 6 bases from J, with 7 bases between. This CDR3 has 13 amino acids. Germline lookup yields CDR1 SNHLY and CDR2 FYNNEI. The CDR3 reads CASSEQVPGELFF. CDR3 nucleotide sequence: TGTGCCAGCAGTGAACAGGTTCCCGGGGAGCTGTTTTTT.

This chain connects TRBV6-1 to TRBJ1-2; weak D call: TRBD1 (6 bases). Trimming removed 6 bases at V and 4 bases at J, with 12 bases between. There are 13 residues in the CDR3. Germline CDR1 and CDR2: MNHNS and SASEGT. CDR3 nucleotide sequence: TGTGCCAGCAGGAGCAGGGGCGGCTATGGCTACACCTTC. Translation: CASRSRGGYGYTF.

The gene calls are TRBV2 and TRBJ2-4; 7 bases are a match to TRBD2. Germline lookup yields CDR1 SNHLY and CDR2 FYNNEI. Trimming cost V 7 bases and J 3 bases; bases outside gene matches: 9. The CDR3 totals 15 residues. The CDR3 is CASTLQRGVKNIQYF. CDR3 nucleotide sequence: TGTGCCAGCACCCTCCAGCGGGGTGTCAAAAACATTCAGTACTTC.

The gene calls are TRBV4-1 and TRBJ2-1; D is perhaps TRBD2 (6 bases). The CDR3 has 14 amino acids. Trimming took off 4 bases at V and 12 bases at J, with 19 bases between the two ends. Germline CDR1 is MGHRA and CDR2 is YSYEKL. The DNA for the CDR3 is TGCGCCAGCAGCCCCCGGGGGAGGAACGGGGTGCAGTTCTTC. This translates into CASSPRGRNGVQFF.

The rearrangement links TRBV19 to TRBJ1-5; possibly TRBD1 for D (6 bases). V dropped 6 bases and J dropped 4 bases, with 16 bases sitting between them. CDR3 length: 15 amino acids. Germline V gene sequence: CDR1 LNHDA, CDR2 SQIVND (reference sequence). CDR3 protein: CASSLHRDRNQPQHF. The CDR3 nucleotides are TGTGCCAGTAGCCTACACAGGGATCGAAATCAGCCCCAGCATTTT. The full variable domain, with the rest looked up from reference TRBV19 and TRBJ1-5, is DGGITQSPKYLFRKEGQNVTLSCEQNLNHDAMYWYRQDPGQGLRLIYYSQIVNDFQKGDIAEGYSVSREKKESFPLTVTSAQKNPTAFYLCASSLHRDRNQPQHFGDGTRLSIL.

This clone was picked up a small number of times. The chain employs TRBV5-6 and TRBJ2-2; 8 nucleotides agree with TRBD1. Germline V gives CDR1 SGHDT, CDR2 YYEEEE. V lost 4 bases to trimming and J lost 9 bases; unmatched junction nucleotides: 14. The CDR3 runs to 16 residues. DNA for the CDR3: TGTGCCAGCAGCCTCCTCGGACAGGGCTTAAGCTGGGAGCTGTTTTTT. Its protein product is CASSLLGQGLSWELFF.

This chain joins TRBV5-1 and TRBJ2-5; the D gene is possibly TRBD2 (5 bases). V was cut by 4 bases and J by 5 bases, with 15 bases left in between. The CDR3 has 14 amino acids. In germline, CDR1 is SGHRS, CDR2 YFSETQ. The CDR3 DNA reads TGCGCCAGCAGCCTGCTCGGGGAAATTGAGACCCAGTACTTC. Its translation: CASSLLGEIETQYF. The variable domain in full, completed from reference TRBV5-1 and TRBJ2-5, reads KAGVTQTPRYLIKTRGQQVTLSCSPISGHRSVSWYQQTPGQGLQFLFEYFSETQRNKGNFPGRFSGRQFSNSRSEMNVSTLELGDSALYLCASSLLGEIETQYFGPGTRLLVL.

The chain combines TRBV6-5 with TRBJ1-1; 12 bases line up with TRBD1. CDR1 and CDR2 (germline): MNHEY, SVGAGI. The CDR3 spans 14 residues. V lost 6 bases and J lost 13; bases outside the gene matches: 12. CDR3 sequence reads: CASRRPGTGGFVFF. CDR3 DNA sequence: TGTGCCAGCAGACGGCCCGGGACAGGGGGCTTCGTTTTCTTT.

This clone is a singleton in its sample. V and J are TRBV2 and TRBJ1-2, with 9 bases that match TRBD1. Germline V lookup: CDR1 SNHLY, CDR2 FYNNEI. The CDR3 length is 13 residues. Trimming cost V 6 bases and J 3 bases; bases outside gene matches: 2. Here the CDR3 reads CASRRTGDYGYTF. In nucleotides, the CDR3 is TGTGCCAGCAGGAGGACAGGGGACTATGGCTACACCTTC.